Following are 12 T cell receptor beta chains from one sample sequenced in a study of blood T cells in healthy people across ages. A second PCR of 7 to 11 cycles used a sample-barcoded 5' primer and a J-beta primer mix. TCRdb ran MiXCR on the 5' RACE reads and lists one entry per CDR3 protein. Here the sample spans 1.8 million or so distinct CDR3 sequences, approximately 39% being singletons. Sample: blood. These receptors were taken from a human donor in good health.

This clonotype was seen only a few times. The chain uses TRBV12-3 or TRBV12-4 and TRBJ1-5, with D hard to call. This CDR3 is built from 15 residues. V shed 2 bases and J shed 0 bases, with 8 bases lying between them. CDR3 nucleotide sequence: TGTGCCAGCAGTTTATCGACACATAGCAATCAGCCCCAGCATTTT. Protein: CASSLSTHSNQPQHF.

The chain's CDR3 is CASSLNRYGAGTQYF. The CDR3 DNA sequence: TGTGCCAGCAGCTTAAACCGGTACGGCGCGGGGACCCAGTACTTC. The chain carries TRBV7-3 and TRBJ2-5; weak D call: TRBD2 (5 bases). This CDR3 comprises 15 residues. Germline V gives CDR1 SGHTA, CDR2 FQGTGA. Trimming cost V 1 base and J 7 bases, with 16 bases left between them.

V gene TRBV12-3 or TRBV12-4 combines with J gene TRBJ2-1; tentative D call: TRBD2 (5 bases). The CDR3 is 17 amino acids. The ends were cut back, 1 base at V and 0 bases at J, with 13 bases in the middle. The CDR3 bases are TGTGCCAGCAGTTTAGGTTCAAAGCGGAGCTCCTACAATGAGCAGTTCTTC. Protein sequence: CASSLGSKRSSYNEQFF.

The V and J genes are TRBV28 and TRBJ2-5, with no clear D. TRBJ2-7 explains the end of the DNA better; the J call may be wrong. This CDR3 has 11 residues. Germline V lookup: CDR1 MDHEN, CDR2 SYDVKM. The chain's CDR3 is CASGPYHEQYF. In DNA, the CDR3 is TGTGCCAGTGGGCCATACCACGAGCAGTACTTC.

This clonotype was counted once. The CDR3 sequence: CASSLSGLRGGPGYEQFF. For the CDR3, the DNA is TGTGCCAGCAGCTTAAGTGGTCTAAGGGGGGGCCCGGGTTATGAGCAGTTCTTC. The rearrangement joins TRBV7-2 to TRBJ2-1; possible D gene TRBD2, 7 bases. The CDR3 has 18 residues. Germline V gene data show CDR1 as SGHTA and CDR2 as FQGNSA. The V and J ends lost 2 bases and 8 bases respectively, with 25 bases between them.

To note about this clonotype: A much bigger clone sits one base away, suggesting this may be a read error. The J gene is TRBJ2-3, the V gene TRBV7-2; possible D gene TRBD2, 6 bases. Trimming stripped 5 bases from V and 7 bases from J, with 16 bases between. This CDR3 contains 14 residues. Per germline, CDR1 SGHTA and CDR2 FQGNSA. The chain's CDR3 is CASSRSISGNTQYF. CDR3 nucleotide sequence: TGTGCCAGCAGCCGCTCGATTAGCGGAAATACGCAGTATTTT.

There are a few counts of this clonotype. V usage is TRBV12-3 or TRBV12-4 and J usage is TRBJ1-1; D possibly corresponds to TRBD1 (5 bases). The CDR3 has 13 residues. Trimming removed 5 bases from V and 5 bases from J, with 12 bases in between. DNA of the CDR3: TGTGCCAGCAGTACTACACAGGATACTGAAGCTTTCTTT. As protein: CASSTTQDTEAFF.

This clonotype appeared a few times. The junction and the germline gene differ at one end; a read error may be behind it. V usage is TRBV7-2 and J usage is TRBJ2-7, with 8 positions matching TRBD1. CDR1 SGHTA and CDR2 FQGNSA come from the germline V gene. This CDR3 spans 14 amino acids. The CDR3 spells CASSPRQGKYGQYF. Written as DNA, the CDR3 is TGTGCCAGCAGCCCAAGACAGGGGAAATACGGGCAGTACTTC.

This clonotype was detected only a few times. This chain uses TRBV7-9 with TRBJ1-2; 8 bases are a match to TRBD1. Trimming took 4 bases from V and 2 from J; bases not matched to a gene: 9. The germline CDR1 and CDR2 sequences are SEHNR and FQNEAQ (reference sequence). CDR3 length: 16 residues. CDR3 in DNA: TGTGCCAGCAGCTCTGGGGACAGGACAGGGAACTATGGCTACACCTTC. It specifies CASSSGDRTGNYGYTF.

CDR3 in amino acids: CASSSSLAGAEKLFF. The CDR3 bases are TGCGCCAGCAGCTCCAGTCTCGCCGGCGCTGAAAAACTGTTTTTT. This sequence joins TRBV5-1 and TRBJ1-4; D gene uncertain. The ends were cut back, 3 bases at V and 7 bases at J, with 16 bases in the middle. CDR1 and CDR2 from the germline V gene are SGHRS and YFSETQ. The CDR3 is 15 residues long.

This clonotype has only one observation. A junction boundary mismatches the germline segment, possibly from a read error. This rearrangement joins TRBV5-1 to TRBJ1-4; no firm D call. From germline, CDR1 is SGHRS and CDR2 YFSETQ. The length of the CDR3 is 13 residues. The CDR3 sequence: CVSRTGMGEKLFF. DNA of the CDR3: TGCGTCAGCAGAACGGGGATGGGTGAAAAACTGTTTTTT.

In the case of this clonotype: A much larger clone sits a single nucleotide away, making a read error possible. The chain uses TRBV4-3 and TRBJ2-6; 10 bases line up with TRBD1. Germline-derived CDR1 and CDR2 are LGHNA and YSLEER. CDR3 length: 18 amino acids. The CDR3 sequence: CASSQQTGGFSGANALTF. Written as DNA, the CDR3 is TGCGCCAGCAGCCAACAGACAGGGGGCTTCTCTGGGGCCAACGCCCTGACTTTC.